Shown below are 24 T cell receptor beta chains from a single sample sequenced in a study of T-cell reconstitution after alpha-beta-depleted transplantation in children. This sample's TCRbeta library carried unique molecular identifier barcodes. Using its own MiXCR run on the PCR reads, TCRdb lists one record per CDR3 protein. The sample holds hundreds of thousands of distinct CDR3 sequences, roughly 13% seen once. Specimen: PBMCs, mostly from graft donor cells, collected 360 days after TCRalphabeta/CD19-depleted stem cell transplant. The receptor source for this set is a male patient under 18 who had a stem cell transplant for acute myeloid leukemia, so the T cells may come from the graft donor.

This clonotype was counted a few times. One end of the junction does not line up with germline, which may come from a read error. The V call is TRBV4-2, the J call TRBJ2-1; TRBD2 matches 7 bases. CDR3 length equals 15 residues. From germline, CDR1 is LGHNA and CDR2 YNFKEQ. Written as DNA, the CDR3 is TGTGCCAGCAGCGAAGAGGCTAGCGGCTACAATGAGCAGTTCTTC. Protein sequence: CASSEEASGYNEQFF.

V gene TRBV20-1 combines with J gene TRBJ2-5, with TRBD1 matching 9 bases. Trimming cost V 2 bases and J 5 bases; bases outside gene matches: 12. The CDR3 contains 16 residues. Germline-derived CDR1 and CDR2 are DFQATT and SNEGSKA (reference sequence). The CDR3 sequence: CSARNLDRGVWETQYF. The DNA for the CDR3 is TGCAGTGCTAGAAACTTAGACAGGGGGGTGTGGGAGACCCAGTACTTC.

This clonotype was counted only a few times. The chain has TRBV20-1 and TRBJ2-1, with D unclear. The CDR3 consists of 16 residues. Germline V lookup: CDR1 DFQATT, CDR2 SNEGSKA (reference sequence). V dropped 6 bases and J dropped 5 bases, with 23 bases sitting between them. CDR3 in DNA: TGCAGTGCCACGACCGAAAAAAACCTTAGTGACAATGAGCAGTTCTTC. This sequence encodes CSATTEKNLSDNEQFF.

The rearrangement uses TRBV24-1 and TRBJ2-2; 8 bases agree with TRBD2. The germline V gene has CDR1 KGHDR and CDR2 SFDVKD. There are 16 residues in the CDR3. After removal of 9 bases from V and 1 base from J, the junction contained 9 bases not matched to a gene. CDR3 nucleotide sequence: TGTGCCACCGGATATAGCGGGATGGGGAACACCGGGGAGCTGTTTTTT. Protein sequence: CATGYSGMGNTGELFF.

This clonotype occurred many times. The chain employs TRBV24-1 and TRBJ2-1, with 7 nucleotides matching TRBD1. V shed 4 bases, J shed 4 bases, and the junction held 9 bases outside the gene matches. Germline V CDR1 and CDR2: KGHDR, SFDVKD. The CDR3 runs to 16 residues. The CDR3 sequence is CATSESGQMVYNEQFF. The DNA of the CDR3 is TGTGCCACCAGTGAATCGGGACAGATGGTTTACAATGAGCAGTTCTTC.

J is TRBJ2-7 and V is TRBV4-3; TRBD2 agrees at 7 bases. The germline gives CDR1 LGHNA, CDR2 YSLEER. CDR3 size: 14 residues. V trimming: 0 bases; J trimming: 4 bases; junction bases outside the gene matches: 3. CDR3 loop: CASSQDGRAYEQYF. DNA of the CDR3: TGCGCCAGCAGCCAAGATGGGAGGGCTTACGAGCAGTACTTC.

This clonotype turned up a few times. The chain recombines TRBV4-2 with TRBJ2-7, with 10 bases lining up with TRBD1. The CDR3 is 17 residues long. Germline loops: CDR1 LGHNA, CDR2 YNFKEQ. The V and J ends lost 0 bases and 7 bases, in that order; junction bases with no gene match: 12. The CDR3 region has the DNA TGTGCCAGCAGCCAAGACGCCAACCGGGACAGGGGTGAGGAGCAGTACTTC. Translation: CASSQDANRDRGEEQYF.

This clonotype was seen ten or more times. This chain links TRBV3-1 with TRBJ2-1; TRBD2 matches 11 bases. The CDR3 sequence is 17 residues long. The germline V gene encodes CDR1 LGHDT and CDR2 YNNKEL (reference sequence). V trimming: 0 bases; J trimming: 4 bases; junction bases outside the gene matches: 5. Written as DNA, the CDR3 is TGTGCCAGCAGCCAAGATCGGTTAGCGGGAGGGTACAATGAGCAGTTCTTC. Translation gives CASSQDRLAGGYNEQFF.

This clonotype was recorded many times. The V gene is TRBV5-1, the J gene TRBJ2-7; a weak D match, TRBD2 (5 bases). Germline V gives CDR1 SGHRS, CDR2 YFSETQ. The CDR3 runs 15 residues. V was shortened by 0 bases and J by 2 bases, with 12 bases between the two germline ends. The CDR3 sequence: CASSLATTTTYEQYF. Written as DNA, the CDR3 is TGCGCCAGCAGCTTGGCCACGACTACCACCTACGAGCAGTACTTC.

The gene calls are TRBV30 and TRBJ2-7; D possibly matches TRBD1 or TRBD2 (5 bases each). Trimming left V 2 bases short and J 4 bases short, with 9 bases between. The CDR3 runs to 12 residues. Germline CDR1 GTSNPN, CDR2 SVGIG (reference sequence). The CDR3 loop reads CAWSWDLYEQYF. Here the CDR3 DNA reads TGTGCCTGGAGTTGGGACCTTTACGAGCAGTACTTC.

CDR3 sequence reads: CASSPPVGARSYEQYF. DNA for the CDR3: TGTGCCAGCAGCCCCCCGGTAGGGGCCCGCTCCTACGAGCAGTACTTC. This chain connects TRBV14 to TRBJ2-7; the D gene is possibly TRBD1 (5 bases). V was clipped by 4 bases and J by 0 bases, with 16 bases between them. From germline, CDR1 is SGHDN and CDR2 FVKESK. The CDR3 is 16 residues long.

The rearrangement joins TRBV19 to TRBJ2-1, with TRBD2 matching over 13 bases. Germline assignment: CDR1 LNHDA and CDR2 SQIVND (reference sequence). J lost 1 base, V lost 1 base, and 4 bases had no gene match. CDR3 length: 18 residues. CDR3 nucleotide sequence: TGTGCCAGTAGTATAGGAGGACTAGCGGGAGCATCCTACAATGAGCAGTTCTTC. Translating gives CASSIGGLAGASYNEQFF.

A few counts support this clonotype. This rearrangement joins TRBV20-1 to TRBJ2-5; D remains unclear. Germline V gene sequence: CDR1 DFQATT, CDR2 SNEGSKA (reference sequence). The CDR3 totals 12 residues. Deletions cut 2 bases from V and 0 bases from J, with 4 bases between. This CDR3 is CSARPNQETQYF. Written as DNA, the CDR3 is TGCAGTGCTAGACCCAACCAAGAGACCCAGTACTTC.

This clonotype was seen repeatedly, ten times or more. The chain joins TRBV12-3 or TRBV12-4 to TRBJ2-7; maybe TRBD2 (5 bases). V was cut by 1 base and J by 3 bases, with 19 bases left in between. This CDR3 is built from 17 residues. The DNA of the CDR3 is TGTGCCAGCAGTTTAGTACGAGGGAGTGGCGGTAACTACGAGCAGTACTTC. Protein: CASSLVRGSGGNYEQYF.

This clonotype has at least ten counts. The chain has TRBV5-1 and TRBJ2-3, with 7 bases matching TRBD2. This CDR3 contains 17 residues. J lost 6 bases, V lost 0 bases, and 13 bases had no gene match. The germline V gene encodes CDR1 SGHRS and CDR2 YFSETQ. The CDR3: CASSLVTGTTGMDTQYF. The CDR3 DNA sequence: TGCGCCAGCAGCTTGGTCACCGGGACTACTGGGATGGATACGCAGTATTTT.

The chain links TRBV13 to TRBJ2-5; D possibly matches TRBD1 or TRBD2 (5 bases each). This CDR3 spans 14 amino acids. The germline gives CDR1 PRHDT, CDR2 FYEKMQ (reference sequence). With 2 bases removed from V and 5 bases from J, the gap between germline ends came to 12 bases. CDR3 sequence reads: CASSLMGPDETQYF. CDR3 nucleotide sequence: TGTGCCAGCAGCTTAATGGGACCCGACGAGACCCAGTACTTC.

This clonotype was detected only a few times. The genes are TRBV20-1 and TRBJ2-7; tentative D call: TRBD2 (6 bases). CDR3 length equals 16 residues. Germline CDR1 reads DFQATT; CDR2 reads SNEGSKA (reference sequence). Trimming took 7 bases from V and 3 from J, leaving 25 bases between them. The CDR3 region is CSGLEGSGPIYYEQYF. The CDR3 bases are TGCAGTGGACTGGAGGGAAGCGGACCAATCTACTACGAGCAGTACTTC.

This clonotype was seen many times. The chain is built from TRBV28 and TRBJ2-7, with D perhaps TRBD2 (5 bases). The CDR3 has 14 amino acids. V dropped 3 bases and J dropped 1 base, with 10 bases sitting between them. The germline V gene encodes CDR1 MDHEN and CDR2 SYDVKM. CDR3 in amino acids: CASSFGLESYEQYF. The CDR3 bases are TGTGCCAGCAGTTTCGGACTCGAATCCTACGAGCAGTACTTC.

This clonotype was seen many times. The chain recombines TRBV7-3 with TRBJ2-1; D not resolved. This CDR3 comprises 13 residues. The ends were cut back, 5 bases at V and 4 bases at J, with 9 bases in the middle. CDR1 and CDR2 (germline): SGHTA, FQGTGA. The CDR3 bases are TGTGCCAGCAGCCCGCGGCGGTACAATGAGCAGTTCTTC. This encodes CASSPRRYNEQFF.

The V gene is TRBV5-1, the J gene TRBJ1-1; D gene uncertain. Germline loops: CDR1 SGHRS, CDR2 YFSETQ. V lost 0 bases and J 0 bases, leaving 9 bases between the germline ends. The CDR3 spans 15 residues. CDR3 protein: CASSLVTPLNTEAFF. The DNA of the CDR3 is TGCGCCAGCAGCTTGGTAACACCACTGAACACTGAAGCTTTCTTT.

V is TRBV7-6 and J is TRBJ2-7; tentatively, D is TRBD2 (5 bases). V was cut by 4 bases and J by 0 bases, with 22 bases left in between. CDR1 SGHVS and CDR2 FNYEAQ come from the germline V gene. The CDR3 is 18 residues long. DNA for the CDR3: TGTGCCAGCAGCTCTTTGAGATGGGCAGCGGCGAGCTCCTACGAGCAGTACTTC. As protein: CASSSLRWAAASSYEQYF. Using reference TRBV7-6 and TRBJ2-7 for the parts outside the CDR3, the full variable domain is GAGVSQSPRYKVTKRGQDVALRCDPISGHVSLYWYRQALGQGPEFLTYFNYEAQQDKSGLPNDRFSAERPEGSISTLTIQRTEQRDSAMYRCASSSLRWAAASSYEQYFGPGTRLTVT.

The chain joins TRBV12-3 or TRBV12-4 to TRBJ2-3; D may be TRBD2 (6 bases). The CDR3 totals 16 residues. Trimming removed 5 bases at V and 1 base at J, with 16 bases between. The CDR3 is CASSGSGWGRTDTQYF. For the CDR3, the DNA is TGTGCCAGCAGTGGGAGCGGGTGGGGCCGCACAGATACGCAGTATTTT.

The sample holds many counts of this clonotype. The chain has TRBV29-1 and TRBJ1-3; D remains unclear. Germline loops: CDR1 SQVTM, CDR2 ANQGSEA. V lost 2 bases and J 2 bases, leaving 13 bases between the germline ends. The CDR3 runs 15 residues. CDR3 sequence reads: CSVESKGLPGNTIYF. CDR3 bases: TGCAGCGTTGAAAGTAAGGGTCTGCCTGGAAACACCATATATTTT.

CDR3 residues: CASSARDREFYEQYF. CDR3 sequence (DNA): TGTGCCAGCAGCGCCCGGGACAGAGAATTTTACGAGCAGTACTTC. This chain links TRBV14 with TRBJ2-7, with 7 bases fitting TRBD1. With 5 bases clipped from V and 4 bases from J, the junction kept 11 bases outside the gene matches. Germline assignment: CDR1 SGHDN and CDR2 FVKESK. This CDR3 is built from 15 residues.